This T cell receptor (beta chain) originates from a study of shared clonotypes between healthy human individuals. In the original workflow: ImmunoSEQ output held junction-only sequences without quality scores, so filtering differed. The protocol was immunoSEQ multiplex PCR, while the TCRdb copy is restricted to in-frame clones and leaves out a portion. V, J and clone size were drawn from that table, and D and trimming were deduced from the DNA. The table records about 2.3 million clones, more than 80% of them present only once. Trimming took off 6 bases at V and 8 bases at J, with 14 bases between the two ends. The CDR3 runs 13 residues. The germline V gene has CDR1 SGHRS and CDR2 YFSETQ. This clone has only a few counts.

Sequenced sample: naive CD4+ T cells from PBMCs. Subset indicated: CD45RA+ positively selected. The chain carries TRBV5-1 and TRBJ1-4; D unresolved. This receptor was taken from a man between 18 and 35 years old in good health. Some clones in this sample may be carry-over from other donors' samples. This CDR3 is CASNFQPEEKLFF. CDR3 nucleotide sequence: TGCGCCAGCAACTTCCAGCCAGAAGAAAAACTGTTTTTT.